Listed below are T cell receptor beta chains from one sample, sequenced in a study of T-cell reconstitution after alpha-beta-depleted transplantation in children. One entry per CDR3 protein results from TCRdb running MiXCR on the PCR reads. The sample yields under 300,000 distinct CDR3 sequences, around 10% seen once. Source: peripheral blood, taken 180 days after TCRalphabeta/CD19-depleted stem cell transplant. These receptors were collected from a male patient between 2 and 10 years old who had a stem cell transplant for chronic granulomatous disease, so the T cells may come from the graft donor. Both conserved end residues are part of each CDR3.

cdr3_aa v_call cdr3_length
CSVGSTNEKLFF TRBV29-1 12
CSATGYSSYNEQFF TRBV29-1 14
CASSPGTGSSNIQYF TRBV27 15
CASMRLAGGSSYEQYF TRBV2 16
CASSRGSLSYNEQFF TRBV28 15
CASTDRAQYEQYF TRBV12-3/TRBV12-4 13
CSAIGGRAGNEQFF TRBV20-1 14
CASSEDRAGNTIYF TRBV6-1 14
CASSFPSGRAYNEQFF TRBV12-3/TRBV12-4 16
CSARDPSGRYNEQFF TRBV20-1 15
CSARWFLDGTDTQYF TRBV20-1 15
CSVEGGLAGEKGYEQYF TRBV29-1 17
CASSVGFGSNTGELFF TRBV9 16
CASSQAGQGFLNTEAFF TRBV14 17
CASSLSLGGTNEKLFF TRBV12-3/TRBV12-4 16
CASSSRIQGVETQYF TRBV28 15
CASSQDGTYTGELFF TRBV3-1 15
CASTFGSTDTQYF TRBV12-3/TRBV12-4 13
CASSTPGQGEYEQYF TRBV5-4 15
CASSKWPTSDQETQYF TRBV21-1 16
CASSQPTTSGSTDTQYF TRBV11-2 17
CASSLTLFSSTRSYEQYF TRBV5-1 18
CAWSVLDEQFF TRBV30 11
CASSLAVGLLSSYEQYF TRBV5-1 17
CASSYMSGGGYEQYF TRBV6-5 15
CAGGGSGETQYF TRBV28 12
CASSAMRAALGYGYTF TRBV12-3/TRBV12-4 16
CASSLKAGGAGYTF TRBV5-4 14
CSARDRDSYGYTF TRBV20-1 13
CASTGRAGGNEQFF TRBV6-1 14
CASSLFWQGDRPKNIQYF TRBV11-2 18
CASSELLAGDTGELFF TRBV5-1 16
CSARVPGDLLHGQYF TRBV20-1 15
CASSLEPGGQETQYF TRBV7-9 15
CASTSWGGTGELFF TRBV13 14
CSAVIALGIPDTQYF TRBV20-1 15
CASKGGRSQETQYF TRBV5-5 14
CASRRAGVYNEQFF TRBV28 14
CAASTVVWNTGELFF TRBV21-1 15
CSVVIRENTGELFF TRBV29-1 14
CASSLPGTGGIPRYTF TRBV12-3/TRBV12-4 16
CASSFGLPGHEQYF TRBV27 14
CSARDRRGLETQYF TRBV20-1 14
CASSPMAGSSYNEQFF TRBV7-3 16
CASSWTSGSMNEQFF TRBV5-5 15
CASSPGQGGEKLFF TRBV12-3/TRBV12-4 14
CASSFNMRALTYEQYF TRBV12-3/TRBV12-4 16
CASSFHPGKAGKLDTQYF TRBV7-2 18
CASSPSRGRYEQYF TRBV12-3/TRBV12-4 14
CASSSAGAYNEQFF TRBV12-3/TRBV12-4 14